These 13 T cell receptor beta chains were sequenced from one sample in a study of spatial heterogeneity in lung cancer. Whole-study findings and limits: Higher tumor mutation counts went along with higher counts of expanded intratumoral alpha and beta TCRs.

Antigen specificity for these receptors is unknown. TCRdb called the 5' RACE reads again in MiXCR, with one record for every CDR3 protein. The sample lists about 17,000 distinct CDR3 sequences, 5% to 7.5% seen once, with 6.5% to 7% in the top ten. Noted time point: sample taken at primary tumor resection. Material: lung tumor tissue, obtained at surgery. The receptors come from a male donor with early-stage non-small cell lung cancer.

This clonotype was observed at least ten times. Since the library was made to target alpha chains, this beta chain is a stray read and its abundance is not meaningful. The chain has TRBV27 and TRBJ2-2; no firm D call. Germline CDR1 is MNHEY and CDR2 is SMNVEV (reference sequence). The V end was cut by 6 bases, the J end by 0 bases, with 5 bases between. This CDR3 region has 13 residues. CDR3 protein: CASRAANTGELFF. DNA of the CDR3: TGTGCCAGCAGGGCAGCGAACACCGGGGAGCTGTTTTTT.

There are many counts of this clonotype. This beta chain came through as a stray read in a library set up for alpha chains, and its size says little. The CDR3 DNA reads TGTGCCGCGAGGGGCAACGTGGGTGGCACTGAAGCTTTCTTT. Translating gives CAARGNVGGTEAFF. This sequence joins TRBV6-6 and TRBJ1-1, with a possible D match to TRBD1 (5 bases). Per the germline V gene, CDR1 is MNHNY and CDR2 is SVGAGI (reference sequence). This CDR3 is built from 14 residues. The V gene lost 11 bases and the J gene lost 4 bases, with 20 bases spanning the gap.

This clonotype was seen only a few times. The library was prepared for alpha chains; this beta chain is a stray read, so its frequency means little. The CDR3 region is CSVEKSGIGAHNIQYF. The CDR3, as DNA: TGCAGCGTTGAAAAGAGTGGTATAGGGGCCCACAACATTCAGTACTTC. The chain links TRBV29-1 to TRBJ2-4, with a tentative D call TRBD1 (5 bases). Germline V CDR1 and CDR2: SQVTM, ANQGSEA. The CDR3 is made up of 16 amino acids. Trimming shortened V by 2 bases and J by 7 bases, and 21 bases separated the two germline ends.

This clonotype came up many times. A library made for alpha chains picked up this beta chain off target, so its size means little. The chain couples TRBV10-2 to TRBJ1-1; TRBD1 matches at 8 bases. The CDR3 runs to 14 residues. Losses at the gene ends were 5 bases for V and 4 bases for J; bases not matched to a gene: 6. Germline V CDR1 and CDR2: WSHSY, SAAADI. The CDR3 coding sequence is TGCGCCAGCAGTATGACAGGGGAAACCACTGAAGCTTTCTTT. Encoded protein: CASSMTGETTEAFF.

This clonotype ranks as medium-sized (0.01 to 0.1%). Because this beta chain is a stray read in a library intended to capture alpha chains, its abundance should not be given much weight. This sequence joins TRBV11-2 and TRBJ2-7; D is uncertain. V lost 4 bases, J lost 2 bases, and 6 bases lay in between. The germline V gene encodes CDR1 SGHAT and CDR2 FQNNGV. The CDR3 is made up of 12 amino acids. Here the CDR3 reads CASSSSPYEQYF. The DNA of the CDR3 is TGTGCCAGCAGCTCGTCGCCCTACGAGCAGTACTTC.

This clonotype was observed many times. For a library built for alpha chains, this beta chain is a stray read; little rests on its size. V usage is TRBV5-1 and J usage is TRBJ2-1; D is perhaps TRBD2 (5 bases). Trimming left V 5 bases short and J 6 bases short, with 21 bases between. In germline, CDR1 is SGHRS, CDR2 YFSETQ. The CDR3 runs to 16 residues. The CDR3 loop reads CASSITGGSLLNEQFF. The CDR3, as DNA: TGCGCCAGCAGTATCACTGGCGGGTCCCTCCTCAATGAGCAGTTCTTC.

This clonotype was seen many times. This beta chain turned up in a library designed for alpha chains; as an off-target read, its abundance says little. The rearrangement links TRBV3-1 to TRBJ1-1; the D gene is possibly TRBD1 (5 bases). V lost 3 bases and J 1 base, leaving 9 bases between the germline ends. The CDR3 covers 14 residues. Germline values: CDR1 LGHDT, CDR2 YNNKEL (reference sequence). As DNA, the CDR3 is TGTGCCAGCAGCCAGGGGGGTGGGAACACTGAAGCTTTCTTT. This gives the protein CASSQGGGNTEAFF.

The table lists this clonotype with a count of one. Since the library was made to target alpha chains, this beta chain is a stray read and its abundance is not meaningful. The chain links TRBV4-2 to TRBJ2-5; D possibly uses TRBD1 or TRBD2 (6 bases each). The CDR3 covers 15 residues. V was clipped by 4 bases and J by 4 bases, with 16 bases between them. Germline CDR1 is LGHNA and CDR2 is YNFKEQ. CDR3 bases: TGTGCCAGCAGCCCCGGAGGGGGTGGAGGAGAGACCCAGTACTTC. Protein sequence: CASSPGGGGGETQYF.

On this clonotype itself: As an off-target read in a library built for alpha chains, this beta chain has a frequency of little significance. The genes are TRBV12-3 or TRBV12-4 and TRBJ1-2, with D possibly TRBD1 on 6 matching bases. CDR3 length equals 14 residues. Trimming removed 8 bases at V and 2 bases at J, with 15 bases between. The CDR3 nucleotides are TGTGCCAGCGGTGGCGGGGGGCTCAACTATGGCTACACCTTC. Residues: CASGGGGLNYGYTF.

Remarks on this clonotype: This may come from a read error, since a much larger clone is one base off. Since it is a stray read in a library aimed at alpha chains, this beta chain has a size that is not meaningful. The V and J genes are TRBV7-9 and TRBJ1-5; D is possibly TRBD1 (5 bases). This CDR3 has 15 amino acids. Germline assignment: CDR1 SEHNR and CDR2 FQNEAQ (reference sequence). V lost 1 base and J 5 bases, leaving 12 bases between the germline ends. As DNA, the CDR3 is TGTGCCAGCAGCTTAGAGGGGCATGTTGATCAGCCCCAGCATTTT. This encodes CASSLEGHVDQPQHF.

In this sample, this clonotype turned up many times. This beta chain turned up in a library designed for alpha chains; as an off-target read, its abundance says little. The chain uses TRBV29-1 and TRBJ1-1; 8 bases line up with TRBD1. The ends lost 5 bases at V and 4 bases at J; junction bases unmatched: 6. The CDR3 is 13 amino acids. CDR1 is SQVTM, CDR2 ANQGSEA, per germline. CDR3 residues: CSVIQGAGTEAFF. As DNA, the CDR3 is TGCAGCGTTATCCAGGGGGCCGGCACTGAAGCTTTCTTT.

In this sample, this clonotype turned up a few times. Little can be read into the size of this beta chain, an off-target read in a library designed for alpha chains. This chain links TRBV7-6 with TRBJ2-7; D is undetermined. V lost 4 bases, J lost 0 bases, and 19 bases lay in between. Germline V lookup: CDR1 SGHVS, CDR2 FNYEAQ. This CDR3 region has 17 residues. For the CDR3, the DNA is TGTGCCAGCAGCTCGAGAGGCGTAGTACAGCCCTCCTACGAGCAGTACTTC. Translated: CASSSRGVVQPSYEQYF.

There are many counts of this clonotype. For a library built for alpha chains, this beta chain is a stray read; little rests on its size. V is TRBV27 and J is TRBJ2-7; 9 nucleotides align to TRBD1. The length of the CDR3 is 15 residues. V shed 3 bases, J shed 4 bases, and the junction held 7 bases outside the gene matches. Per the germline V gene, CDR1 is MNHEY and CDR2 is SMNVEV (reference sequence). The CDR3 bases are TGTGCCAGCAGTTTGACCGGGACAGGGCCGTACGAGCAGTACTTC. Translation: CASSLTGTGPYEQYF.